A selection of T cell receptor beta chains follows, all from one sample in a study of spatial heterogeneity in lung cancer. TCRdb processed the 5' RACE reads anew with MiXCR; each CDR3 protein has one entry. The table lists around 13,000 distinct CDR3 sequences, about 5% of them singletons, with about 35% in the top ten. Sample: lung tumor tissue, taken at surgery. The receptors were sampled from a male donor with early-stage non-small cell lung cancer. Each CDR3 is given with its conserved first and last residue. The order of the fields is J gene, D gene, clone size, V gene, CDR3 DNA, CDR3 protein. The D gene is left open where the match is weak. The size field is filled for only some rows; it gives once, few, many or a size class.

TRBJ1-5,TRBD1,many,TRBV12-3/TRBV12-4,TGTGCCAGCAGACGGGACAGAAGCAATCAGCCCCAGCATTTT,CASRRDRSNQPQHF
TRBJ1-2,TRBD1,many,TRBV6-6,TGTGCCAGCAGTTACGCTACAGGGGGCGCAGGCCTCACCTTC,CASSYATGGAGLTF
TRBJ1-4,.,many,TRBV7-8,TGTGCCAGCAGCTCCCGAACCGAAAAACTGTTTTTT,CASSSRTEKLFF
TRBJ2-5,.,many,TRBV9,TGTGCCAGCAGCGTAGGAGGATGGGAGACCCAGTACTTC,CASSVGGWETQYF
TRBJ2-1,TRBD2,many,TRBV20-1,TGCAGTGCTTCGTCCGGGACTAGCTTTATAAATGAGCAGTTCTTC,CSASSGTSFINEQFF
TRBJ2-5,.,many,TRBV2,TGTGCCAGCGGGCCACCCCCCCCGGCAGAGACCCAGTACTTC,CASGPPPPAETQYF
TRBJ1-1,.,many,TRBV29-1,TGCAGCGTTCAGTGGGGAGTTGACACTGAAGCTTTCTTT,CSVQWGVDTEAFF
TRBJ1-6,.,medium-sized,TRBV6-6,TGTGCCAGCAGTTACTTCCACAGCTCCTATAATTCACCCCTCCACTTT,CASSYFHSSYNSPLHF
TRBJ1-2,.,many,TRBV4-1,TGCGCCAGCAGCCAAGCCGGACAGTGGTATGGCTACACCTTC,CASSQAGQWYGYTF
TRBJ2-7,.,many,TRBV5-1,TGCGCCAGCAGTCAGCTAGATTCGTTCGAGCAGTACTTC,CASSQLDSFEQYF
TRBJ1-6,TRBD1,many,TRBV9,TGTGCCAGCAGCCAAGGACAGGGGAGATCACCCCTCCACTTT,CASSQGQGRSPLHF
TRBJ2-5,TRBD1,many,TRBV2,TGTGCCAGCAGTGGACAGGGGCAGGTCCGGGAGACCCAGTACTTC,CASSGQGQVRETQYF
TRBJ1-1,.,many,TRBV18,TGTGCCAGCTCACCACTTTCTACACCGGAGCCCAACACTGAAGCTTTCTTT,CASSPLSTPEPNTEAFF
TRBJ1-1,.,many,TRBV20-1,TGCAGTGCTAGGTCCGCCATGAACACTGAAGCTTTCTTT,CSARSAMNTEAFF
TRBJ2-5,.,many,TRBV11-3,TGTGCCAGCAGCTTCTTCAGGGGAAAAGAGACCCAGTACTTC,CASSFFRGKETQYF
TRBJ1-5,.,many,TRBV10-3,TGTGCCATCAGGGACGAGGAGGGTTGGAATCAGCCCCAGCATTTT,CAIRDEEGWNQPQHF
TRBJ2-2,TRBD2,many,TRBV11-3,TGTGCCAGCAGCCTCCAAGCCAGCGGGAGGGAACACCGGGAGCTGTTTTTT,CASSLQASGREHRELFF
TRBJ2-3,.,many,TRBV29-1,TGCAGCGTTGATATGGTGGGAGATACGCAGTATTTT,CSVDMVGDTQYF
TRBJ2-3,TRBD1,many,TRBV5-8,TGTGCCAGCAGCCCGTCCCGGGACAGGGGCCGGGAGGGCACAGATACGCAGTATTTT,CASSPSRDRGREGTDTQYF
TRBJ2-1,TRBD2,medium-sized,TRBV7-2,TGTGCCAGCAGCTTCTGGACTAGCGGGGAATACAATGAGCAGTTCTTC,CASSFWTSGEYNEQFF
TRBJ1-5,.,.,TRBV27,TGTGCCAGCAGCCCCTACCCGGGTATAAGCAATCAGCCCCAGCATTTT,CASSPYPGISNQPQHF
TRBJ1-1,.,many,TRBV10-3,TGTGCCATCAATCTGGACAGGAACACTGAAGCTTTCTTT,CAINLDRNTEAFF
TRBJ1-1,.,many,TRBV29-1,TGCAGCGTTGAAGGGGTGACAGGTGAAGCTTTCTTT,CSVEGVTGEAFF
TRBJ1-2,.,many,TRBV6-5,TGTGCCAGCAGTCCCCTTGCCCTCTATGGCTACACCTTC,CASSPLALYGYTF
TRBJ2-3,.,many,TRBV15,TGTGCCACCAGCAGAGCGCTTAGCCTTAGCACAGATACGCAGTATTTT,CATSRALSLSTDTQYF